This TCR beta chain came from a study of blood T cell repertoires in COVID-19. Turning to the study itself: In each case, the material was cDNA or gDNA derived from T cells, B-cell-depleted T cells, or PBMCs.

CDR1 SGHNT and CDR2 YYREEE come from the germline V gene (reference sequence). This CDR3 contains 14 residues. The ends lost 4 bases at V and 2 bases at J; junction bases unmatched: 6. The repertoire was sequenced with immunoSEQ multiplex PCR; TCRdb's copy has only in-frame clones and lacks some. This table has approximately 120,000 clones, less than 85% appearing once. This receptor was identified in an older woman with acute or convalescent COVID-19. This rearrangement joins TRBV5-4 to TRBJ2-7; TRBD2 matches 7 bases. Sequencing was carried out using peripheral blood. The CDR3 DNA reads TGTGCCAGCAGCCTGGGGGGGGGACCCTACGAGCAGTACTTC. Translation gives CASSLGGGPYEQYF.